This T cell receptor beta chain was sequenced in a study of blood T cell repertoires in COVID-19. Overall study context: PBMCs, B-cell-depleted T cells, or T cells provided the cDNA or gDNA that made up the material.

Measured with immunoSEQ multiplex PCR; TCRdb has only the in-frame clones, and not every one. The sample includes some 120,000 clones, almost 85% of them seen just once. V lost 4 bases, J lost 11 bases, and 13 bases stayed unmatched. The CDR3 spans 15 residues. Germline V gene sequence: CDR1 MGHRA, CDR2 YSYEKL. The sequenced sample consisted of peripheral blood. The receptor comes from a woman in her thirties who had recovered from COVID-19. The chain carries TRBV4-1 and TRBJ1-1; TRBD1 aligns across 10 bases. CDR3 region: CASSLLRGTGDGAFF. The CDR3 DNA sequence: TGCGCCAGCAGCCTCCTCCGCGGGACAGGGGATGGCGCTTTCTTT.